The 12 T cell receptor beta chains below come from one sample, sequenced in a study of immune evolution from preneoplasia to lung adenocarcinoma listed by TCRdb under 2021. Library method: the immunoSEQ multiplex PCR assay. What TCRdb holds here is the immuneACCESS table cut down to in-frame rearrangements. Part of the clones is not present; checked against another copy, under half of the missing clones reflect an unresolved V gene, and the others are unexplained. This sample holds some 6,200 clones; about 85% were observed only once. The top ten constitute about 20% of the sample. Material for sequencing was FFPE adjacent normal lung tissue. The source is a person aged 55-80 years with lung adenocarcinoma.

The V gene is TRBV29-1, the J gene TRBJ2-5; TRBD1 is a possible D gene (5 bases). The CDR3 length is 13 residues. Germline-derived CDR1 and CDR2 are SQVTM and ANQGSEA. V gave up 7 bases and J gave up 4 bases, with 16 bases separating them. CDR3: CSAPLQGGETQYF. The CDR3 DNA sequence: TGCAGCGCTCCTCTGCAGGGCGGAGAGACCCAGTACTTC.

This clone was observed a single time. The rearrangement links TRBV6-4 to TRBJ2-1; D may be TRBD2 (6 bases). This CDR3 is built from 14 residues. Between the trimmed V and J ends, which lost 3 bases and 6 bases, there was a span of 12 bases. Germline V gives CDR1 MRHNA, CDR2 SNTAGT. The CDR3 sequence is CASSENGGSNEQFF. For the CDR3, the DNA is TGTGCCAGCAGTGAAAACGGGGGATCCAATGAGCAGTTCTTC.

The chain recombines TRBV7-9 with TRBJ2-1, with a weak D call TRBD1 (6 bases). The CDR3 runs 17 residues. The V end lost 5 bases, the J end lost 7 bases, and 24 bases lay between the germline ends. The germline CDR1 and CDR2 sequences are SEHNR and FQNEAQ (reference sequence). CDR3 region: CASSLPTGTYLGNEQFF. Here the CDR3 DNA reads TGTGCCAGCAGCCTTCCCACAGGGACATACCTAGGGAATGAGCAGTTCTTC.

The V gene is TRBV30, the J gene TRBJ2-7; the D is unclear. V was clipped by 0 bases and J by 0 bases, with 12 bases between them. Germline CDR1 and CDR2: GTSNPN and SVGIG (reference sequence). This CDR3 is built from 15 residues. CDR3 sequence reads: CAWSVVGGFSYEQYF. The CDR3 DNA sequence: TGTGCCTGGAGTGTTGTGGGCGGATTCTCCTACGAGCAGTACTTC.

The chain carries TRBV4-2 and TRBJ2-5, with TRBD2 as a possible D gene (5 bases). V dropped 8 bases and J dropped 1 base, with 14 bases sitting between them. The CDR3 is 14 residues long. The V gene's germline CDR1 is LGHNA and CDR2 YNFKEQ. DNA of the CDR3: TGTGCCAGCGGCGGGTCCGGGCCCCAAGAGACCCAGTACTTC. It encodes CASGGSGPQETQYF.

The chain recombines TRBV6-6 with TRBJ1-4; possibly TRBD1 for D (5 bases). Germline V gives CDR1 MNHNY, CDR2 SVGAGI (reference sequence). V gave up 8 bases and J gave up 8 bases, with 15 bases separating them. CDR3 length: 13 amino acids. CDR3 sequence (DNA): TGTGCCAGCGAGGAAAGGGGAAGCGAAAAACTGTTTTTT. It encodes CASEERGSEKLFF.

The rearrangement uses TRBV11-2 and TRBJ2-7; D is ambiguous. In germline, CDR1 is SGHAT, CDR2 FQNNGV. The CDR3 length is 14 residues. Trimming stripped 1 base from V and 5 bases from J, with 12 bases between. The CDR3 sequence is CASSLGPGGDEQYF. Written as DNA, the CDR3 is TGTGCCAGCAGCTTAGGGCCCGGTGGGGACGAGCAGTACTTC.

The rearrangement links TRBV27 to TRBJ1-5; 8 bases are shared with TRBD1. Trimming at V came to 5 bases and at J to 3 bases, leaving 6 bases not matched to a gene. Germline V gene sequence: CDR1 MNHEY, CDR2 SMNVEV (reference sequence). This CDR3 is built from 15 residues. CDR3 in DNA: TGTGCCAGCAGTCCTCAGGGGGCTTTCAATCAGCCCCAGCATTTT. Translating gives CASSPQGAFNQPQHF.

The chain recombines TRBV7-2 with TRBJ1-2; TRBD1 matches at 9 bases. The CDR3 covers 15 residues. Unmatched junction bases numbered 8, after V lost 1 base and J lost 8 bases. The germline V gene has CDR1 SGHTA and CDR2 FQGNSA. The CDR3 loop reads CASSLGTGGARGYTF. The DNA of the CDR3 is TGTGCCAGCAGCTTAGGTACAGGGGGCGCGCGAGGCTACACCTTC.

This chain connects TRBV30 to TRBJ1-2; TRBD1 aligns across 7 bases. V shed 4 bases, J shed 9 bases, and the junction held 20 bases outside the gene matches. The CDR3 consists of 16 residues. The V gene's germline CDR1 is GTSNPN and CDR2 SVGIG (reference sequence). The CDR3 DNA follows: TGTGCCTGGACCCGGGACAGCGCGTGGGGTTTTTATCGCTACACCTTC. Its protein product is CAWTRDSAWGFYRYTF.

The chain uses TRBV27 and TRBJ2-3; D could derive from TRBD1 or TRBD2 (6 bases each). The germline gives CDR1 MNHEY, CDR2 SMNVEV (reference sequence). V dropped 7 bases and J dropped 6 bases, with 23 bases sitting between them. The CDR3 runs 16 residues. The CDR3 is CASTPGGGRGGDTQYF. The CDR3 nucleotides read TGTGCCAGCACGCCCGGGGGAGGTAGAGGGGGGGATACGCAGTATTTT.

This chain connects TRBV6-1 to TRBJ2-3, with 11 nucleotides matching TRBD2. From germline, CDR1 is MNHNS and CDR2 SASEGT. V lost 4 bases, J lost 4 bases, and 4 bases stayed unmatched. This CDR3 is 15 amino acids long. CDR3: CASSGTSGGPDTQYF. DNA for the CDR3: TGTGCCAGCAGTGGTACTAGCGGGGGCCCAGATACGCAGTATTTT.